This TCR beta chain was found in a study of CXCR3-negative and CXCR3-positive naive CD8 T cells (dated by TCRdb to the late 2010s). Broadly, across the study: In total, approximately 140 million TRB reads were obtained, or roughly 1.5 +/- 0.3 million reads per library. Naive subsets from about five donors and memory cells from 3 donors were included in the TRBV-TRBJ cluster analysis. The diversity and physicochemical repertoire analyses included 11 donors pooled from two independent experiments. General study outcomes and caveats: Similar TRBV-TRBJ usage was shown by naive CXCR3-negative and CXCR3-positive cells from the same donor, whereas distinct patterns were shown by memory cells. Comparably high repertoire diversity was found in both naive subsets, whereas much lower repertoire diversity was found in memory CD8+ T cells. Compared with CXCR3-negative naive cells, CXCR3-positive naive cells had TRB CDR3s with higher hydrophobicity (lower Kidera factor 4), lower energy, and higher strength and volume indices. Because CXCR3 expression was partially decreased after cryopreservation, freshly isolated PBMCs were used for most assays. Surface CD5, linked to self-reactivity in mice, was comparable between naive subsets; TCR interaction strength was therefore also inferred from TRB CDR3 physicochemical properties.

CDR1 and CDR2 were assigned from the germline V gene as SQVTM and ANQGSEA. The CDR3 has 14 amino acids, counting the end cysteine and phenylalanine. There is no recorded DNA. This sample was sequenced with a NextSeq 550. The Human TCR Profiling Kit (MiLaboratory) was used to make UMI-labeled 5' RACE TRB cDNA libraries. cDNA synthesis used the entire amount of extracted RNA, and PCR amplification then used the entire amount of cDNA produced. Libraries were prepared in parallel with an identical number of PCR cycles. Regarding the original processing steps: About 53,000 +/- 9,400 unique UMI-labeled TRB cDNA molecules per library were extracted with MIGEC and MiXCR, with at least two reads per UMI required. Each library averaged about 40,000 +/- 10,000 functional in-frame TRB CDR3 nucleotide clonotypes without stop codons. After each sample was downsampled to 5000 UMI-labeled TRB molecules, VDJtools was used to calculate diversity metrics such as normalized Shannon-Wiener and Chao1. VDJtools was used to calculate clonotype-size-weighted physicochemical properties of the central five CDR3 residues, namely interaction energy, strength, volume and Kidera factor 4. TCRdb reprocessed the reads and lists each CDR3 protein sequence as a single entry, with no DNA. These V and J calls originate from TCRdb's pipeline instead of the authors' own analysis. The sample table gives under 70,000 distinct CDR3 sequences. 4.8% of the sample is held by the ten biggest clonotypes.

For each CD8+ T cell subset, flow sorting was done in triplicate, and a few hundred thousand cells per subset went directly into RLT lysis buffer. Naive CD8+ T cells were defined stringently as CD45RO-CCR7+CD27+CD95- to exclude memory contaminants. Peripheral blood mononuclear cells were isolated from buffy coats by standard density gradient centrifugation. A FACSAria III was used to flow-sort naive CXCR3-negative and CXCR3-positive CD8+ T cells. Total RNA was extracted from sorted cells with an RNeasy Mini Kit. Of note for this clonotype: What antigen it recognizes has not been identified.

This receptor was identified in a human donor in good health. Some clones in this sample may be carry-over from other donors' samples. The chain is encoded by TRBV29-1 joined to TRBJ2-1; TCRdb's D call, TRBD2, is unchecked because there is no DNA. The source material was naive CXCR3+ CD8+ T cells from blood. The cell subset or site label, as the study defines it: CD45RO-CCR7+CD27+CD95- naive CD8+ T cells expressing CXCR3 (TNR3+). The CDR3 protein is CSMEDESSYNEQFF.